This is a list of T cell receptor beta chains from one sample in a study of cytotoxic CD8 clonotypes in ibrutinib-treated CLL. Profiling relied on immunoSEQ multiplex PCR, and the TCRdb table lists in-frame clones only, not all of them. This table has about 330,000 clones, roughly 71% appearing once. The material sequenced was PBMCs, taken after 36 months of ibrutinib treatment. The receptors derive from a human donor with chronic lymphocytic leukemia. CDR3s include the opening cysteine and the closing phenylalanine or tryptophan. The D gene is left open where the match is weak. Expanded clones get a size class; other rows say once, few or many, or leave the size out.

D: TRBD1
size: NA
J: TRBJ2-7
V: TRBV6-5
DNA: TGTGCCAGCACCGCATCCCGCAGGGGGCCCGAGCAGTACTTC
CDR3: CASTASRRGPEQYF

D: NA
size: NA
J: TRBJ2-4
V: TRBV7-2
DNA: TGTGCCAGCAGCTCCGTTGGCGGAGCAAACATTCAGTACTTC
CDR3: CASSSVGGANIQYF

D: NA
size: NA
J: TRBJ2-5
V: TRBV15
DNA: TGTGCCACCAGCAGAGATCGAGGGGGGCTCCAAGAGACCCAGTACTTC
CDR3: CATSRDRGGLQETQYF

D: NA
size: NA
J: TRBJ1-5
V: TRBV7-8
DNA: TGTGCCAGCAGCATCTGGGCCCGGCGGGATCAGCCCCAGCATTTT
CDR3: CASSIWARRDQPQHF

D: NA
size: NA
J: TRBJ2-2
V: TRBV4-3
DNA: TGCGCCAGCAGCCAAGAGGGGCCAGGGAGAACCGGGGAGCTGTTTTTT
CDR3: CASSQEGPGRTGELFF

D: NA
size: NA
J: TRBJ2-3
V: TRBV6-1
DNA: TGTGCCAGCAGTGACCTAACAGATACGCAGTATTTT
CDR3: CASSDLTDTQYF

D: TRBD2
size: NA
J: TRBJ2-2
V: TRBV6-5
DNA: TGTGCCAGCGGCCCAGCGGGAGGGGTCACCGGGGAGCTGTTTTTT
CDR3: CASGPAGGVTGELFF

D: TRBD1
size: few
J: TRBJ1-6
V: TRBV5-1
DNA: TGCGCCAGCAGCCGGACAGGGGGCACGGATTCACCCCTCCACTTT
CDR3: CASSRTGGTDSPLHF

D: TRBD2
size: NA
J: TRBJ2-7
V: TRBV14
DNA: TGTGCCAGCAGCCAAGGGCCTAGCGGGGCCTACGAGCAGTACTTC
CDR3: CASSQGPSGAYEQYF

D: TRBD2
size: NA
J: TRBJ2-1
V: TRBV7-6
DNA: TGTGCCAGCACCCGGACTAGCGGCCACAATGAGCAGTTCTTC
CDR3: CASTRTSGHNEQFF

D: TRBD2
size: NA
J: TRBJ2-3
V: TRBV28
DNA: TGTGCCAGCAGTTCCCCGGCGGGGGTCACAGATACGCAGTATTTT
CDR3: CASSSPAGVTDTQYF

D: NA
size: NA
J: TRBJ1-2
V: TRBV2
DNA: TGTGCCAGCAGTGAGGACACCTCCAACTATGGCTACACCTTC
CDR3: CASSEDTSNYGYTF

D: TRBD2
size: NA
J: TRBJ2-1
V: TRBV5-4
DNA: TGTGCCAGCAGCTTGGGGGGAGGGACTTACAATGAGCAGTTCTTC
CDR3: CASSLGGGTYNEQFF

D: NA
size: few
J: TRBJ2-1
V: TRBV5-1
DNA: TGCGCCAGCAGCGGCGGCCGGGGGTACCACTTGAATGAGCAGTTCTTC
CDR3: CASSGGRGYHLNEQFF

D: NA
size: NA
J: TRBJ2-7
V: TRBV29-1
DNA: TGCAGCGTTAGGGACCACGAATCCAACGAGCAGTACTTC
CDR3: CSVRDHESNEQYF

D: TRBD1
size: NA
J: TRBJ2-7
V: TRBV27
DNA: TGTGCCAGCAGTTTCACCGGGACAGGGTTACACGAGCAGTACTTC
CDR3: CASSFTGTGLHEQYF

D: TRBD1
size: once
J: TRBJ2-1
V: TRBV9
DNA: TGTGCCAGCAGCACTCGAGGGGGCTGGGAGGAGCAGTTCTTC
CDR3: CASSTRGGWEEQFF

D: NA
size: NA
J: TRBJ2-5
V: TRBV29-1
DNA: TGCAGCGTTGAAGGGTTCCAAGAGACCCAGTACTTC
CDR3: CSVEGFQETQYF

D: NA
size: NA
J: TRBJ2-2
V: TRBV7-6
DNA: TGTGCCAGCAGCTTAGTGACAGCTAACACCGGGGAGCTGTTTTTT
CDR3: CASSLVTANTGELFF

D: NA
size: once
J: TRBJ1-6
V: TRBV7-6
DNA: TGTGCCAGCAGCTTAAGGGAGACAGGTCGCTCACCCCTCCACTTT
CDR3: CASSLRETGRSPLHF

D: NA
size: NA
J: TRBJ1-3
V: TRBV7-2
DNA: TGTGCCAGCAGCTTAGGAATGCACTCTGGAAACACCATATATTTT
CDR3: CASSLGMHSGNTIYF

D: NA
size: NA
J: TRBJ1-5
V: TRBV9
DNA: TGTGCCAGCAGCGTAGACGGCGGACTCAATCAGCCCCAGCATTTT
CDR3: CASSVDGGLNQPQHF

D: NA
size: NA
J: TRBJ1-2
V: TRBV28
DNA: TGTGCCAGCAGTTTACGGTGGACAGCTAACTATGGCTACACCTTC
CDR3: CASSLRWTANYGYTF

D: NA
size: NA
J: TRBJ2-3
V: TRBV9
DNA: TGTGCCAGCAGCCCGACCCCGGATACGCAGTATTTT
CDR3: CASSPTPDTQYF

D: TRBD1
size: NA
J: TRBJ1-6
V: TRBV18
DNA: TGTGCCAGCTCACCAGTGGCGGGACAGTCCTTCTCCTATAATTCACCCCTCCACTTT
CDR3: CASSPVAGQSFSYNSPLHF

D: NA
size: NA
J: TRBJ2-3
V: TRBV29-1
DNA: TGCAGCGTTGGCCCGAGCCCCACTAGGGCCACAGATACGCAGTATTTT
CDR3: CSVGPSPTRATDTQYF

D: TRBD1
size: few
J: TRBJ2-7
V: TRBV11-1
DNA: TGTGCCAGCAGCTCGGACAGGGGACCGTACGAGCAGTACTTC
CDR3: CASSSDRGPYEQYF

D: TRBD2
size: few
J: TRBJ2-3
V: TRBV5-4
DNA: TGTGCCAGCAGCTCCCCCCTAGCGGGAGGGGTGGATACGCAGTATTTT
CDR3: CASSSPLAGGVDTQYF

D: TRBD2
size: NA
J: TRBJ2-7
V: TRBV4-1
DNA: TGCGCCAGCAGCCACCTACAGGGGACTAGCCACGAGCAGTACTTC
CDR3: CASSHLQGTSHEQYF

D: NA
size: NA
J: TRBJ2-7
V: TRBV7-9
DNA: TGTGCCAGCAGCTTCTCCTACGAGCAGTACTTC
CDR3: CASSFSYEQYF

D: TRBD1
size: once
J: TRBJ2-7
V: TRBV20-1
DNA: TGCAGTGCTGGGGACAGCTACGAGCAGTACTTC
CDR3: CSAGDSYEQYF